The rows below give T cell receptor beta chains drawn from one sample of a study of blood T cell repertoires in COVID-19. The assay was immunoSEQ multiplex PCR, and TCRdb's table has in-frame clones only and misses some. The table shows tens of thousands of clones, with roughly 79% occurring only once. The source material was peripheral blood. Receptors originate from a human donor in a cohort sampled during active COVID-19. Each CDR3 is given with its conserved first and last residue. D genes are given only for firm matches. The size entry is marked missing in some rows and otherwise reads once, few, many or a size class.

TRBV3-1/TRBV3-2	TRBJ1-4	.	.	CASSRGTSPNEKLFF	TGTGCCAGCAGCCGGGGGACATCCCCTAATGAAAAACTGTTTTTT
TRBV4-1	TRBJ1-1	.	.	CASSQGLNPGVNTEAFF	TGCGCCAGCAGCCAAGGGCTTAATCCGGGAGTGAACACTGAAGCTTTCTTT
TRBV5-6	TRBJ2-7	TRBD1	.	CASSGTGSSYEQYF	TGTGCCAGCAGCGGGACAGGGAGCTCCTACGAGCAGTACTTC
TRBV9	TRBJ2-3	.	.	CASSYTGQIRADTQYF	TGTGCCAGCAGCTACACGGGACAAATCCGGGCAGATACGCAGTATTTT
TRBV6-6	TRBJ1-2	TRBD1	.	CASSRRDSRGYTF	TGTGCCAGCAGCCGTCGGGACAGTCGAGGCTACACCTTC
TRBV5-4	TRBJ1-1	.	few	CASTKDGEGGVEAFF	TGTGCCAGCACCAAGGACGGGGAGGGTGGGGTTGAAGCTTTCTTT
TRBV6-1	TRBJ2-5	.	.	CASSERADSRWTQYF	TGTGCCAGCAGTGAAAGGGCGGACTCCCGGTGGACCCAGTACTTC
TRBV5-6	TRBJ2-5	.	.	CASSLVRARWTQYF	TGTGCCAGCAGCTTGGTCAGGGCGAGGTGGACCCAGTACTTC
TRBV19	TRBJ2-7	.	.	CASGKTAYYEQYF	TGTGCCAGTGGTAAGACAGCGTACTACGAGCAGTACTTC
TRBV7-3	TRBJ1-1	.	.	CASSRPGQTEAFF	TGTGCCAGCAGCCGACCTGGACAGACTGAAGCTTTCTTT
TRBV9	TRBJ1-5	.	once	CASSVGWGGNQPQHF	TGTGCCAGCAGCGTAGGGTGGGGGGGGAATCAGCCCCAGCATTTT